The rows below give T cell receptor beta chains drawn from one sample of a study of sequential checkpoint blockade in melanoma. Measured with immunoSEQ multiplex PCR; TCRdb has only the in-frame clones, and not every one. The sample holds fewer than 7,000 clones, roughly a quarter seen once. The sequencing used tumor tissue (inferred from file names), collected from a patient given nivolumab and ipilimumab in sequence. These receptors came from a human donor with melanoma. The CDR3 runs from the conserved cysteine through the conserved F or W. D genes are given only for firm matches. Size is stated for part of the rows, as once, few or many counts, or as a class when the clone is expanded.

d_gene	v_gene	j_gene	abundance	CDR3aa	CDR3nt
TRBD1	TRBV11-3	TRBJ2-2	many	CASSLTGGEVLTGELFF	TGTGCCAGCAGCCTAACAGGGGGCGAAGTACTCACCGGGGAGCTGTTTTTT
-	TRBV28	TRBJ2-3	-	CASIPSGTPYTDTQYF	TGTGCCAGCATCCCCTCCGGGACTCCCTACACAGATACGCAGTATTTT
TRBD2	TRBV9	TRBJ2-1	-	CASSPLGLAGNEQFF	TGTGCCAGCTCACCTTTAGGGCTAGCGGGGAATGAGCAGTTCTTC
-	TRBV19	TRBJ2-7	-	CASSIASETYEQYF	TGTGCCAGTAGTATCGCTAGCGAAACCTACGAGCAGTACTTC
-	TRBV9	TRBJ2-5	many	CASSVDGSGGGRETQYF	TGTGCCAGCAGCGTAGATGGGTCGGGGGGCGGGCGAGAGACCCAGTACTTC
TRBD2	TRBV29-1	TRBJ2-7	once	CSVRLAGQSYEQYF	TGCAGCGTTAGACTAGCGGGACAATCCTACGAGCAGTACTTC
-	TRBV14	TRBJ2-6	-	CASSQERRLGSGANVLTF	TGTGCCAGCAGCCAAGAAAGAAGGTTGGGTTCAGGGGCCAACGTCCTGACTTTC
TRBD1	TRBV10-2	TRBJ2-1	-	CASTPGQGAGNEQFF	TGCGCCAGCACCCCGGGGCAGGGGGCCGGGAATGAGCAGTTCTTC
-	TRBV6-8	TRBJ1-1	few	CASSYGSASTEAFF	TGTGCCAGCAGTTACGGTTCGGCTTCCACTGAAGCTTTCTTT
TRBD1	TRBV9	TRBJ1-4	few	CASSVEDRVGEKLFF	TGTGCCAGCAGCGTAGAGGACAGGGTGGGGGAAAAACTGTTTTTT
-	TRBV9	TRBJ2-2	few	CASSVRPTNTGELFF	TGTGCCAGCAGCGTAAGACCGACGAACACCGGGGAGCTGTTTTTT
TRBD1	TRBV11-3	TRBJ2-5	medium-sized	CASSLGTGGYQETQYF	TGTGCCAGCAGCTTAGGAACAGGGGGTTACCAAGAGACCCAGTACTTC
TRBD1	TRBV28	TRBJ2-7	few	CASRTPYRGRLYEQYF	TGTGCCAGCAGAACTCCTTACAGGGGGCGTCTCTACGAGCAGTACTTC
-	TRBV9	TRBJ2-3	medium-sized	CASSPSQSTSTDTQYF	TGTGCCAGCAGCCCCTCTCAATCAACTAGCACAGATACGCAGTATTTT
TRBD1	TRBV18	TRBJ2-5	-	CASSPDREETQYF	TGTGCCAGCTCACCGGACAGGGAAGAGACCCAGTACTTC
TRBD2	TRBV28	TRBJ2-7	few	CASSLTQRDPSYEQYF	TGTGCCAGCAGTTTAACGCAGCGGGACCCATCTTACGAGCAGTACTTC